The entry that follows covers one T cell receptor (beta chain) sequence. No antigen is known for it. The input lacks base qualities; no much larger clone sits a single base away. TCRbeta CDR3 regions were amplified from genomic DNA by means of the immunoSEQ Assay, a bias-controlled multiplex PCR. The original methods were these. Nucleated cell counts per sample were estimated from amplification of reference gene primers within the assay. To quantify the absolute abundance of each unique TCRbeta CDR3 rearrangement, sequence reads were collapsed and filtered. For each sample, productive Simpson clonality was calculated as the square root of Simpson's diversity index over productive rearrangements. TCRdb took this table from immuneACCESS and kept in-frame rearrangements with V and J called. Such tables lack part of the clones; where checked against another copy, unresolved V genes explain under half of the gap, and the rest is unexplained. V and J calls and clone size follow that table, whereas D and trimming were derived from the DNA. This sample is represented by approximately 190,000 clones; roughly 85% of them were singletons. The top ten hold roughly 21% of the sample.

This specimen belongs to a study of blood T cell repertoires in COVID-19 (dated by TCRdb to 2019 to 2021). Broadly, across the study: The collaborator samples originated in the United States, Italy and Spain and spanned the acute and convalescent phases of COVID-19. The repertoires were released in a freely available public database meant as a resource for research on the immune response to SARS-CoV-2. Deeply sampled blood TCRbeta repertoires from subjects exposed to, actively infected with, or recovered from COVID-19 were included in the dataset. Where available, HLA class I and class II types were obtained from metadata supplied by the sample provider rather than from assay-based typing. A de-identified subject ID, COVID-19 status, age in years and sex were almost always included in the sample metadata. The samples were drawn from two sources: the first 160 participants of the ongoing ImmuneRACE study, and some 1,300 subjects contributed by 6 global collaborators. The prospective study material was composed of cDNA or gDNA derived from T cells, B-cell-depleted T cells, or PBMCs.

Findings and caveats that apply to the study as a whole: The amount of clinical and demographic metadata varied by source and participant and was provided uncurated.

Each collaborating institution followed its own protocols to collect whole blood in K2EDTA tubes. Collaborator samples were shipped for TCRbeta analysis as frozen whole blood, isolated PBMCs, or DNA extracted from either sample type. Via the germline V gene, CDR1 is MNHEY and CDR2 SVGEGT. From V the trimming removes 4 bases and from J it removes 2 bases, while the gene matches leave 6 bases of the junction unaccounted for. The CDR3 covers 15 residues, taking in both the cysteine and the phenylalanine. This entry keeps only the CDR3 DNA: 45 bases, framed from base 1. The V gene is TRBV6-2 or TRBV6-3 and the J gene is TRBJ2-7; TRBD1 agrees with 9 junctional bases. The receptor was isolated from a man aged 55 to 70 with active or convalescent COVID-19. Sequencing used peripheral blood. The sequenced DNA is TGTGCCAGCAGTTCCATCGGGACAGGGACCTACGAGCAGTACTTC. Translated, it gives CASSSIGTGTYEQYF.